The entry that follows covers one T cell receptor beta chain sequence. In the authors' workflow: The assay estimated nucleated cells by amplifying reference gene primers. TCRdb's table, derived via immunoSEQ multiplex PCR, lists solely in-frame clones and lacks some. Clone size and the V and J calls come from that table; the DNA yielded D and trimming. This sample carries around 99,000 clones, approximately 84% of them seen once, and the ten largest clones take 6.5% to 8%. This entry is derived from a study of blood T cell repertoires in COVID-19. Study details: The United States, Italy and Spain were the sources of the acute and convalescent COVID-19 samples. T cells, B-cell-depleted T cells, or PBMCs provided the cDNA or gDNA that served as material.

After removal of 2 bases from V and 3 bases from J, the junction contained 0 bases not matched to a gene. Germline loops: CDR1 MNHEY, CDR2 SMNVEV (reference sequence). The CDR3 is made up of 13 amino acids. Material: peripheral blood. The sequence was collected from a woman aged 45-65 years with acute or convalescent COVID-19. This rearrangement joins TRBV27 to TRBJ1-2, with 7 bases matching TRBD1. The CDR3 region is CASSLDRDYGYTF. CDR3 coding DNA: TGTGCCAGCAGTTTAGACAGGGACTATGGCTACACCTTC.